These T cell receptor beta chains were read from a single sample in a study of CD8+ T cells in alopecia areata. Method: immunoSEQ multiplex PCR; TCRdb's copy keeps in-frame clones and lacks some. Among 150,000 to 250,000 clones listed, approximately 60% were seen once. This specimen was CD4+ T cells sorted from blood, taken at week 4, from a patient treated with tofacitinib. Receptors originate from a human donor with alopecia areata. Each CDR3 is given without its conserved first and last residue.

V gene | CDR3 protein
TRBV30 | AWDRGQQETQY
TRBV28 | ASNSGQNTGELF
TRBV28 | ASSLFPGAGANVLT
TRBV15 | ATSTGRGYEQY
TRBV18 | ASQAPGLQAYNEQF
TRBV6-6 | ASLDRASDGYT
TRBV30 | AWSVNRDTDTQY
TRBV4-2 | ASSLVGGLPGTDTQY
TRBV15 | ATSRVGLAAGETQY
TRBV7-2 | ASSGQGALSGYT
TRBV2 | ASKGDQETQY
TRBV30 | AWSRTGANQPQH
TRBV29-1 | SVDRPRGQQY
TRBV28 | ASSLSGRIYGYT
TRBV6-5 | ASTRGGKASPLH
TRBV4-2 | ASSQVTRGGLTDTQY
TRBV29-1 | SVEDPPRRD
TRBV6-6 | ASSGRTGKDTQY
TRBV30 | AWSAVGSGANVLT
TRBV29-1 | SVMGSSYEQY
TRBV5-4 | ASSLAGPGEETQY
TRBV5-6 | ASSGTWDRRNEQY
TRBV30 | AWSTRQGASSGETQY
TRBV4-1 | ASSQVPPPGTENTEAF
TRBV29-1 | SILGGGEAEAF
TRBV6-6 | ASSYGQGGNEQF